The present TCR beta chain was sequenced within a study of T-cell memory formation after mild COVID-19. TCRdb processed the 5' RACE reads anew with MiXCR; each CDR3 protein has one entry. The data hold 40,000 to 60,000 distinct CDR3 sequences, with 12% observed a single time. J gave up 1 base and V 8 bases, and 1 base lay outside the gene matches. This CDR3 spans 12 amino acids. Sequenced input: PBMCs or a T cell subset sorted from them (not recorded which). This chain connects TRBV12-3 or TRBV12-4 to TRBJ2-5; 7 nucleotides agree with TRBD2. The TCR comes from a man aged 18 to 29 who had mild COVID-19 (a few samples of this study predate the infection). Cell type and time point are not known. The CDR3 sequence: CASGGVQETQYF. CDR3 nucleotides: TGTGCCAGCGGGGGGGTCCAAGAGACCCAGTACTTC.